This TCR beta chain appears in the sequencing data of a study of blood T cells in healthy people across ages. The authors ran a second PCR of roughly 7 to 11 cycles using a sample-barcoded 5' primer and a J-beta primer mix. TCRdb redid the calling of the 5' RACE reads with MiXCR, one entry per CDR3 protein. The sample lists almost 1 million distinct CDR3 sequences, 45% to 60% occurring once. Concerning this clonotype itself: The antigen is not known.

Study-level results: Both naive CD4+ cell counts and diversity were greater in long-lived donors than in aged donors. Researchers deemed the diversity estimates from one million T cells underestimates. Researchers said unsorted PBMCs prevented a conclusive naive versus antigen-experienced comparison.

This CDR3 has 17 residues. Germline V gene lookup returns CDR1 SGHKS and CDR2 YYEKEE (reference sequence). V trimming: 5 bases; J trimming: 7 bases; junction bases outside the gene matches: 18. The TCR originated in a woman aged 55-75 years in good health. The chain is built from TRBV5-5 and TRBJ2-1; 7 bases line up with TRBD1. The sequencing input was blood. The CDR3 DNA reads as TGTGCCAGCAGTCAGGACAGGAGTGTTTGGGAAAGAAATGAGCAGTTCTTC. Translation: CASSQDRSVWERNEQFF.